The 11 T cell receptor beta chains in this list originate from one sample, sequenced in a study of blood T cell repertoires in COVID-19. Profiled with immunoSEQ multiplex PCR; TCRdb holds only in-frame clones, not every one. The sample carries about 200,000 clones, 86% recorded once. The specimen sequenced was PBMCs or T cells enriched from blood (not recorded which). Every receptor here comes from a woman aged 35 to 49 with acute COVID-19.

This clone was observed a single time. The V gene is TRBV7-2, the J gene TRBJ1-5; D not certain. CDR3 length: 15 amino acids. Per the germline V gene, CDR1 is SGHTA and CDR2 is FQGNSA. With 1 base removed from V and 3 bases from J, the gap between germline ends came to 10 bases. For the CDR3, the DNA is TGTGCCAGCAGCTTAGTTTCAGTTCTCAATCAGCCCCAGCATTTT. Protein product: CASSLVSVLNQPQHF.

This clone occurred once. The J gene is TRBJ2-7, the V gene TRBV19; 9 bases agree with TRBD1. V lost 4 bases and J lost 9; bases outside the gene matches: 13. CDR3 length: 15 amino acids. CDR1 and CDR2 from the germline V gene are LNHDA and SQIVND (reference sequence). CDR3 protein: CASSTYRGRGSVQYF. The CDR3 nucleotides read TGTGCCAGTAGTACGTACAGGGGGCGCGGGTCGGTGCAGTACTTC.

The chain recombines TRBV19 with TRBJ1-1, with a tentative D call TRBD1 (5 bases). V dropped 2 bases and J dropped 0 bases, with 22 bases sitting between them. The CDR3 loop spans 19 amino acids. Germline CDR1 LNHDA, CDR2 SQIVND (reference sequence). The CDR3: CASSIPRRGNGRVNTEAFF. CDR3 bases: TGTGCCAGTAGTATACCCCGTCGGGGGAACGGTAGGGTGAACACTGAAGCTTTCTTT.

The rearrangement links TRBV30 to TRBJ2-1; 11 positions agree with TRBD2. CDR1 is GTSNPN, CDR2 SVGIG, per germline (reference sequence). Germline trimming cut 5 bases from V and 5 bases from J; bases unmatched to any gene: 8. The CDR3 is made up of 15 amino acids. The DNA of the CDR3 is TGTGCCTGGGGGCGACTAGCGGGACGACACAATGAGCAGTTCTTC. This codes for CAWGRLAGRHNEQFF.

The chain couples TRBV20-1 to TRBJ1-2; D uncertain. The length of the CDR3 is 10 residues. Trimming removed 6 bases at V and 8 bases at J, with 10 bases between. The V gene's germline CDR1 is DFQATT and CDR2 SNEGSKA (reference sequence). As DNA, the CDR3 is TGCAGTGCCGTTGCGGGAGGCTACACCTTC. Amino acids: CSAVAGGYTF.

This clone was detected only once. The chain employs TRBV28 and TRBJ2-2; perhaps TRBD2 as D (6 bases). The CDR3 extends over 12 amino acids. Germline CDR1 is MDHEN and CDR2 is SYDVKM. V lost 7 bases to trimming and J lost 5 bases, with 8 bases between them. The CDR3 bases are TGTGCCAGCAAGCGGGTTACCGGGGAGCTGTTTTTT. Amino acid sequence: CASKRVTGELFF.

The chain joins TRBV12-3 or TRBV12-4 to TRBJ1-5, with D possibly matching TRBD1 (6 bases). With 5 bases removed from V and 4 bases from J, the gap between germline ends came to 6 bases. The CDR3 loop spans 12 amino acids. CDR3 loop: CASSTGNQPQHF. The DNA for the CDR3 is TGTGCCAGCAGTACAGGGAATCAGCCCCAGCATTTT.

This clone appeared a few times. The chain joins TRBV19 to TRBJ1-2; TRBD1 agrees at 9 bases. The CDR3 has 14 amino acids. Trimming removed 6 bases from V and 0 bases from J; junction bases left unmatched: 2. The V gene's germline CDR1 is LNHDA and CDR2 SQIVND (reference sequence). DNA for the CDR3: TGTGCCAGTAGGGACAGGGGAGCTAACTATGGCTACACCTTC. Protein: CASRDRGANYGYTF.

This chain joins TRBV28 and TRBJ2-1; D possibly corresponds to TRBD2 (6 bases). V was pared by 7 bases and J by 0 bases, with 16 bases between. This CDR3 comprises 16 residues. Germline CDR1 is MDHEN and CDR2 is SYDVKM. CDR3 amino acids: CASTRGGVPSYNEQFF. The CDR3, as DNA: TGTGCCAGCACCCGGGGCGGGGTTCCCTCCTACAATGAGCAGTTCTTC.

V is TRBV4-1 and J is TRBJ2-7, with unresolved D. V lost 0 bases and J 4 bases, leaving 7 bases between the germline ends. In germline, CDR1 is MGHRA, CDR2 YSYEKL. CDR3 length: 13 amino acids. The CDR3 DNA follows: TGCGCCAGCAGCCAAGATCTAGAGTACGAGCAGTACTTC. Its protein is CASSQDLEYEQYF.

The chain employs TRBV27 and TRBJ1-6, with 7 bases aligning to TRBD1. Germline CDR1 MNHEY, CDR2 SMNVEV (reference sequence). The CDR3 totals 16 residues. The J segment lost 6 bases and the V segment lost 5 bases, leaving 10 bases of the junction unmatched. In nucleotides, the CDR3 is TGTGCCAGCAGTACGACAGGGCCCCCCCCTAATTCACCCCTCCACTTT. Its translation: CASSTTGPPPNSPLHF.